The clone carrying this TCR beta chain was picked up a small number of times. What it recognizes is unknown. This entry is derived from a study of blood T cells in healthy people across ages. The second PCR ran roughly 6 to 11 cycles with a sample-barcoded 5' primer and J-beta primers. Each cDNA molecule carried a tag from a template-switch adaptor that contained 12 random nucleotides. TCRdb called the 5' RACE reads again in MiXCR, with one record for every CDR3 protein. The table has fewer than 1.5 million distinct CDR3 sequences, roughly 40% seen once. Findings and limits, study-wide: Per million T cells, TCR beta diversity dropped roughly linearly as age increased.

Trimming stripped 7 bases from V and 4 bases from J, with 16 bases between. The CDR3 contains 14 residues. Germline V gene sequence: CDR1 ENHRY, CDR2 SYGVKD. The V and J genes are TRBV10-3 and TRBJ1-1; unclear D gene. Sequencing used blood. This sequence was found in a woman aged 18-29 years in good health. The CDR3 DNA follows: TGTGCCATCACAGACTGGGTCGGGAGCACTGAAGCTTTCTTT. Residues: CAITDWVGSTEAFF.